Reported below is one T cell receptor beta chain. Its antigen is unknown. No much larger clone is present one base from it, and per-base qualities are unavailable. The CDR3 spans 14 residues, from the cysteine through the phenylalanine. Kept here is only the CDR3 DNA, which spans 42 bases and is read in frame from base 1. According to the germline V gene, CDR1 reads MNHNS and CDR2 reads SASEGT. Trimming costs V 1 base and J 3 bases, and their ends lie 9 bases apart. The time point label on this specimen signifies: baseline before first vaccination. Vaccinee samples came from UK trials COV001 and COV002, including a single-blind randomized controlled phase 2/3 trial of AZD1222 (ChAdOx1 nCoV-19) in healthy adults. Trial participant PBMC samples were collected at day 0 and day 28 after the second dose for TCRbeta chain sequencing. The CDR3 regions of human TCRbeta chains were analyzed by immunosequencing. Processing in the source paper ran as follows. Repertoire TCRs were matched against a reference library of SARS-CoV-2-specific TCRs generated with the MIRA antigen-specificity platform. Breadth was defined as the fraction of unique TCRs that were SARS-CoV-2-associated, and depth was defined as the fraction of total T cells that were SARS-CoV-2-associated. Using the MIRA data, each spike-specific TCR was mapped to the spike region that the TCR reacts to and placed in a CD4 or CD8 class. Log10-transformed breadth and depth values were compared by one-way ANOVA with Sidak's multiple comparisons tests. The clones in this table, taken by TCRdb from immuneACCESS, are in-frame only. Not every clone is retained; where verified, under half of the shortfall comes from an unresolved V gene, and the cause of the rest is unknown. The V and J calls and clone size come from that table; D and trimming were worked out from the DNA. This sample holds 150,000 to 200,000 clones; 94% were observed only once. 9.2% of the sample rests with the top ten.

The data were taken from a study of T cell responses to AZD1222 COVID-19 vaccine (dated by TCRdb to about 2021). A note on the overall study: Because spike-specific TCR depth and breadth did not differ between the two schedules, AZD1222 recipients who got a second dose at roughly 4 weeks were pooled with those who got a second dose at roughly 12 weeks. TCR sequencing covered 230 or so trial participants: nearly 210 given two doses of AZD1222 and about 26 given two doses of MenACWY control vaccine. Trial participants were enrolled by age into subgroups of 18-55, 56-69 and 70-plus years, and about 150, 27 and 61 TCR-sequenced participants, respectively, were included in these subgroups.

Beyond this particular receptor, the publication reports: Participants were mostly white British and included more females than males, and it was suggested by the authors that clonal diversity may have been underestimated. Reportedly, almost half of the unique spike-specific TCRs recognized epitopes lying outside the regions that are mutated in the B.1.351 and B.1.1.7 variants. Because no day 14 peak-response samples were available, the repertoires could be characterized only after the peak T cell response. After two AZD1222 doses, both the breadth and the depth of spike-specific TCRs were significantly higher than at day 0 and than in MenACWY recipients. CD4 TCRs associated with the vaccine covered the entire spike protein, and the dominant responses were in regions 160-218 and 743-854. In the small 56-69-year group, the increase in depth fell short of significance, most likely because of low power. Conclusions about previously exposed vaccinees were limited because only five to seven AZD1222 recipients were SARS-CoV-2 seropositive at baseline.

Sample: peripheral blood, taken on day 0 of AZD1222 vaccination. The TCR sequence derives from an adult in good health. The receptor chain draws on TRBV6-1 and TRBJ1-2; the D gene lacks a confident call. The nucleotide sequence is given as TGTGCCAGCAGTGAAGGCTCCACTCACTATGGCTACACCTTC. Translated, it gives CASSEGSTHYGYTF.